This entry describes one TCR beta chain. Its matching antigen is unknown. V lost 7 bases and J lost 7; bases outside the gene matches: 15. Germline-derived CDR1 and CDR2 are SQVTM and ANQGSEA. The CDR3 totals 14 residues. The data stem from a study of blood T cells in healthy people across ages. Study outcomes and limitations: Since the PBMCs were unsorted, naive and antigen-experienced cells could not be conclusively compared. It was held that the diversity estimates obtained from one million T cells were underestimates. In older individuals, TCR beta diversity per million T cells was lower, falling roughly linearly with age.

A sample-barcoded 5' primer and a J-beta primer mix were used in a second PCR of about 6 to 11 cycles. Template switching added a 12-random-nucleotide identifier to every cDNA molecule. TCRdb processed the 5' RACE reads anew with MiXCR; each CDR3 protein has one entry. The table lists hundreds of thousands of distinct CDR3 sequences, roughly 50% of them singletons. The receptor comes from a woman aged 60 to 75 in good health. Sequencing was carried out using blood. The chain is built from TRBV29-1 and TRBJ2-7; TRBD2 matches at 8 bases. The CDR3 DNA reads as TGCAGCGCGCCCGTCAGTACGGCGGGGGGTGAGCAGTACTTC. As protein: CSAPVSTAGGEQYF.